This T cell receptor (beta chain) was identified in a study of regulatory T cells in long-lasting Graves disease (dated by TCRdb to the early 2020s). For context, the study as a whole: Persistent Graves' disease was defined as antithyroid drug treatment for over 5 years with persistently positive TSH receptor autoantibodies. Persistent Graves' disease patients were compared with newly diagnosed Graves' disease patients by peripheral blood TCR sequencing and RNA sequencing. The study was conducted in China and was registered as a clinical trial. In the clinical cohort, patients with persistent Graves' disease had used antithyroid drugs for an average of roughly ten years. A total of about 33 samples were covered by TCR sequencing, comprising around 13 persistent and 20 or so newly diagnosed Graves' disease patients. Points the paper makes about the study in general: The authors noted that the small sample size was a limitation that may lower accuracy. TRBV28, TRBJ1-2 and TRBJ2-5 were preferentially used in persistent disease, while TRBV20-1 and TRBJ2-1 were favored in newly diagnosed disease. Lower TCR Shannon entropy and fewer highly expanded clones were observed in persistent Graves' disease patients than in newly diagnosed patients, which suggested clonal expansion. A larger number of public clonotypes was shared among persistent patients (fewer than 3,000) than among newly diagnosed patients (roughly 980). Sequencing and analysis were restricted to the TCR beta chain. Because the primary lesion, thyroid tissue, could not be accessed, the study looked at peripheral blood alone.

Libraries came from multiplex PCR. Sequenced using an Illumina HiSeq 4000. To build TCR beta libraries, CDR3 regions were amplified by Arm-PCR using iRepertoire HTBI primers. Gel purification was performed on PCR products prior to sequencing. The original pipeline was this. Across samples, roughly 60 TRBV and 13 to 15 TRBJ segments were identified and used for gene usage analysis of CDR3 amino acid clonotypes. COPE and FqMerger were used to merge filtered high-quality paired reads into contigs. BLAST was used to align contigs to IMGT TRBV, TRBD and TRBJ reference genes, with CDR3 defined following IMGT. Any clonotype with a frequency above 0.1% was classified as a highly expanded clone. Shannon entropy served as the measure of repertoire diversity, while the Gini coefficient captured V-J evenness. A clonotype was considered public if more than one individual shared it. TCRdb's own reprocessing of the public reads used fastp at Q25 and MiXCR and kept productive beta chains. Each CDR3 protein appears once, grouped with its most common genes and DNA. Here the V and J calls rest on TCRdb's processing, not on the authors' analysis. Counted in this sample were approximately 500,000 distinct CDR3 sequences; 20% to 25% of them appeared once. Around 7% of the sample goes to the ten largest clones.

The sample's time point, from its label and the paper: persistent/refractory GD, antithyroid drugs over 5 years with positive TRAb. For both TCR sequencing and RNA sequencing, RNA was extracted from PBMCs in TRIzol. Graves' disease was diagnosed according to American Thyroid Association guidelines. Recruitment of patients was carried out at an endocrinology department in Xi'an, China. From each patient, about 9.7 milliliters of peripheral blood was collected into an EDTA anticoagulant tube. Ficoll Paque Plus density gradient separation was used to isolate PBMCs, and no further T cell sorting was done. An Agilent 2100 Bioanalyzer and agarose gel were used to assess RNA quality, and a NanoDrop 2000 was used to measure RNA concentration. This clonotype showed up just a few times. It has no known antigen specificity. There are no base qualities to consult, and no much larger clone falls within one base.

Trimmed from V: 5 bases; trimmed from J: 2 bases; junction bases lacking a gene match: 14. Taken from the germline V gene, the CDR1 and CDR2 loops are SGHNT and YENEEA. Reading from cysteine to phenylalanine, the CDR3 counts 17 amino acids. Of all the DNA, just the CDR3 is kept, 51 bases in frame from base 1. The chain employs TRBV11-3 and TRBJ2-5, and TRBD1 matches 7 of the central bases. The receptor was isolated from a female donor with Graves disease. The source was peripheral blood mononuclear cells (PBMCs), collected when the disease was refractory, from a patient treated with antithyroid drugs. For the CDR3, the sequence is CASSLNLPGQSQETQYF. The nucleotides are TGTGCCAGCAGCCTAAACCTCCCGGGACAGTCACAAGAGACCCAGTACTTC.